This T cell receptor (beta chain) appears in the sequencing data of a study of blood T cell repertoires in COVID-19. Study summary: T cells, B-cell-depleted T cells, or PBMCs supplied cDNA or gDNA.

The germline V gene has CDR1 SQVTM and CDR2 ANQGSEA. CDR3 length: 12 amino acids. V was shortened by 4 bases and J by 3 bases, with 9 bases between the two germline ends. Repertoires were generated with immunoSEQ multiplex PCR, while TCRdb's copy carries only in-frame clones and drops some. The repertoire has fewer than 200,000 clones, 80% to 85% of them found once; the top ten carry 3% to 3.5%. Sample: PBMCs or T cells enriched from blood (not recorded which). J is TRBJ1-1 and V is TRBV29-1; maybe TRBD1 (6 bases). This clonotype was sampled from a woman in her twenties or thirties who had been exposed to COVID-19. CDR3 DNA sequence: TGCAGCGTTGTGCAGGGGTACACTGAAGCTTTCTTT. Translation: CSVVQGYTEAFF. Filled out from reference TRBV29-1 and TRBJ1-1, the complete variable domain reads SAVISQKPSRDICQRGTSLTIQCQVDSQVTMMFWYRQQPGQSLTLIATANQGSEATYESGFVIDKFPISRPNLTFSTLTVSNMSPEDSSIYLCSVVQGYTEAFFGQGTRLTVV.